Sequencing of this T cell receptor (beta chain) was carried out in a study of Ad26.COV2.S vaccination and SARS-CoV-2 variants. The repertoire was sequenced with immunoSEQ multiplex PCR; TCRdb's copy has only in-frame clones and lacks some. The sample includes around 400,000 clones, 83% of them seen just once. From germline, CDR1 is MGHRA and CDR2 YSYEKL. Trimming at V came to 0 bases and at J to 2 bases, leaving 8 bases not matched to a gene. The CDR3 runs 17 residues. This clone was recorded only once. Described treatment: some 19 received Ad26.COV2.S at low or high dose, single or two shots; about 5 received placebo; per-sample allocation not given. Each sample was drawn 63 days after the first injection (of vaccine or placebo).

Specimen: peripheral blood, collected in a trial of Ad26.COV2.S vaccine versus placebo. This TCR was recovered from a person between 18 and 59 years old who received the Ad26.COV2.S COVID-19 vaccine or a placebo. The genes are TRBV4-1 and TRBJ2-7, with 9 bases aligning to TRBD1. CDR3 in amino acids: CASSQDPGQGLAYEQYF. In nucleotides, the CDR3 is TGCGCCAGCAGCCAAGATCCAGGACAGGGGTTAGCCTACGAGCAGTACTTC.